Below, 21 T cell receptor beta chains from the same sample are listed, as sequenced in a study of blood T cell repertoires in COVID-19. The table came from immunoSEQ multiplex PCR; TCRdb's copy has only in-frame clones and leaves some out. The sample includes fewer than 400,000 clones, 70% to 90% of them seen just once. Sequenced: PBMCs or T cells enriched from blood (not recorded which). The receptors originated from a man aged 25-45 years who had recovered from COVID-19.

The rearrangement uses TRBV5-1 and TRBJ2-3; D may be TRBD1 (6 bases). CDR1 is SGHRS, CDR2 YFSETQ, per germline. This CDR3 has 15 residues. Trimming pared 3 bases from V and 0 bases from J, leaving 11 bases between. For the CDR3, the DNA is TGCGCCAGCAGCTCAGGGGCCCCTAGCACAGATACGCAGTATTTT. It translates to CASSSGAPSTDTQYF.

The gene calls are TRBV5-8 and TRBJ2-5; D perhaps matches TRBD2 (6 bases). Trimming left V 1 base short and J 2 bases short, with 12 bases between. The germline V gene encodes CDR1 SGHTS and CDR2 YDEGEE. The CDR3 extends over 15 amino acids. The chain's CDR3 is CASSLSGLIQETQYF. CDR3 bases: TGTGCCAGCAGCTTGTCCGGACTAATACAAGAGACCCAGTACTTC.

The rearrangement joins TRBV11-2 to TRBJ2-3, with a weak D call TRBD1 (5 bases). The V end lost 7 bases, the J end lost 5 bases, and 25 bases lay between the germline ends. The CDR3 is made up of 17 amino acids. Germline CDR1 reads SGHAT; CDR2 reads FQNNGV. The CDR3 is CASTHRAQGRWVDTQYF. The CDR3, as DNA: TGTGCCAGCACCCACCGTGCCCAGGGAAGGTGGGTAGATACGCAGTATTTT.

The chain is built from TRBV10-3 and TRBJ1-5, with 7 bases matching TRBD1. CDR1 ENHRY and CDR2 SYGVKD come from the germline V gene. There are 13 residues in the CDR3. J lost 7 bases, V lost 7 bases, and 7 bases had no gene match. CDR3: CAIKGDRDQPQHF. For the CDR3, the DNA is TGTGCCATCAAGGGAGACAGGGACCAGCCCCAGCATTTT.

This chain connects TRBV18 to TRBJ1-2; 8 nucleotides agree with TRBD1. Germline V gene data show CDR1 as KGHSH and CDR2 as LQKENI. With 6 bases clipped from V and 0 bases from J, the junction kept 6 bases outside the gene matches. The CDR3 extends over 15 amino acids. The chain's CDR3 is CASSLDRATNYGYTF. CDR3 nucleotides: TGTGCCAGCTCTTTGGACAGGGCCACTAACTATGGCTACACCTTC. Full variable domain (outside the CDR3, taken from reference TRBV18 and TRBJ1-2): NAGVMQNPRHLVRRRGQEARLRCSPMKGHSHVYWYRQLPEEGLKFMVYLQKENIIDESGMPKERFSAEFPKEGPSILRIQQVVRGDSAAYFCASSLDRATNYGYTFGSGTRLTVV.

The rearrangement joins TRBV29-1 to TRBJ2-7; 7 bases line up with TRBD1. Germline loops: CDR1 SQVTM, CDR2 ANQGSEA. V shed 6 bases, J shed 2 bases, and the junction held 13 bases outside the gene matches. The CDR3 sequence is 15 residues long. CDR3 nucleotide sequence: TGCAGCGTGGTGGGGTTGGACAGGAGAACCTACGAGCAGTACTTC. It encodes CSVVGLDRRTYEQYF.

The CDR3 coding sequence is TGCGCCAGCAGCCACGGACAGGGCCCAGATACGCAGTATTTT. Translation gives CASSHGQGPDTQYF. The J gene is TRBJ2-3, the V gene TRBV5-1; 8 positions agree with TRBD1. CDR3 length: 14 residues. CDR1 is SGHRS and CDR2 is YFSETQ in the germline V gene. Trimming removed 4 bases from V and 4 bases from J; junction bases left unmatched: 5. The whole variable domain, filled in from reference TRBV5-1 and TRBJ2-3, reads KAGVTQTPRYLIKTRGQQVTLSCSPISGHRSVSWYQQTPGQGLQFLFEYFSETQRNKGNFPGRFSGRQFSNSRSEMNVSTLELGDSALYLCASSHGQGPDTQYFGPGTRLTVL.

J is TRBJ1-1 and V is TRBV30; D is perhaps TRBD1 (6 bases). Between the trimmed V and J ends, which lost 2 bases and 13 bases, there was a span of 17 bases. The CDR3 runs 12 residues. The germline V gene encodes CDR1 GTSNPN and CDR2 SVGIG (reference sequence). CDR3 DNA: TGTGCCTGGAGTCACAGGGCAGGGGTAGATTTCTTT. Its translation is CAWSHRAGVDFF.

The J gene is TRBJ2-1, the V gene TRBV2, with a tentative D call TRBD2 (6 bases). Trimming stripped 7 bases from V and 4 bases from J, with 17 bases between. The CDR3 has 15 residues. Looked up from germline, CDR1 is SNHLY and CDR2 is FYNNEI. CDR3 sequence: CASKEGRDTYNEQFF. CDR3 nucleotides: TGTGCCAGCAAGGAGGGTCGAGACACATACAATGAGCAGTTCTTC.

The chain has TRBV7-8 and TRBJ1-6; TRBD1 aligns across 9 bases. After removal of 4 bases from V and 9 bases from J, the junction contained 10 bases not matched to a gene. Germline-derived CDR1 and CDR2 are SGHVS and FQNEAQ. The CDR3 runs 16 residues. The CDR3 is CASSSTTGQGLSPLHF. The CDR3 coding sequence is TGTGCCAGCAGCTCAACAACGGGACAGGGCCTTTCACCCCTCCACTTT.

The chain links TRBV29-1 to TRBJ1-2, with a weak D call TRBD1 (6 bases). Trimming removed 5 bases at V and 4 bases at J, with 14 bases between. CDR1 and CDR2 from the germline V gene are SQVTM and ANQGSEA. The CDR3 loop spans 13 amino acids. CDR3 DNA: TGCAGCGTTTGGTCCCAGGGGACCTATGGCTACACCTTC. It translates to CSVWSQGTYGYTF.

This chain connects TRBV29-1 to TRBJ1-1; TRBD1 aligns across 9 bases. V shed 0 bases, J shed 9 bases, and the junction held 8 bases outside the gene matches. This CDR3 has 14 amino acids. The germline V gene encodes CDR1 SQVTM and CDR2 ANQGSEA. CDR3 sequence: CSVEDPPGQGKAFF. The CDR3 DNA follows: TGCAGCGTTGAAGATCCCCCGGGACAGGGAAAAGCTTTCTTT.

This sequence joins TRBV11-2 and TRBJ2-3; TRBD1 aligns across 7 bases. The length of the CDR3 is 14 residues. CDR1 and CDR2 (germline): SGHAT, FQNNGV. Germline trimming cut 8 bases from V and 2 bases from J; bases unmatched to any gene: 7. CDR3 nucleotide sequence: TGTGCCAGCGGATACAGGGGCTACACAGATACGCAGTATTTT. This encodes CASGYRGYTDTQYF.

The CDR3 loop reads CASSYNRGIFNEQYF. Written as DNA, the CDR3 is TGTGCCAGCAGTTACAATAGGGGTATTTTCAACGAGCAGTACTTC. The V gene is TRBV6-6, the J gene TRBJ2-7, with D perhaps TRBD1 (5 bases). Germline values: CDR1 MNHNY, CDR2 SVGAGI (reference sequence). The CDR3 spans 15 residues. The V end lost 2 bases, the J end lost 5 bases, and 16 bases lay between the germline ends.

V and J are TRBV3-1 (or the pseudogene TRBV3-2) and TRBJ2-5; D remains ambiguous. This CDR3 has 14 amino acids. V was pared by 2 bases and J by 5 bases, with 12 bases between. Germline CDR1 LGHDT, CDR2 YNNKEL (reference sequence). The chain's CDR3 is CASSQNPDTETQYF. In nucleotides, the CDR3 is TGTGCCAGCAGCCAAAACCCTGACACTGAGACCCAGTACTTC.

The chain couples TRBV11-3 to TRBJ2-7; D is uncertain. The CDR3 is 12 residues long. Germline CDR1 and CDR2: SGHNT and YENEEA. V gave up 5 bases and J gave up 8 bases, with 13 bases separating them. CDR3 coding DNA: TGTGCCAGCAGCCCCGATCGGCGGCAGCAGTACTTC. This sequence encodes CASSPDRRQQYF.

The CDR3 DNA follows: TGTGCCAGCAGCGTCTCACAGGGAGCGTCCTACGAGCAGTACTTC. Translated, it gives CASSVSQGASYEQYF. The chain employs TRBV9 and TRBJ2-7, with D perhaps TRBD1 (6 bases). Germline CDR1 and CDR2: SGDLS and YYNGEE. The CDR3 totals 15 residues. Trimming removed 2 bases from V and 1 base from J, with 13 bases in between.

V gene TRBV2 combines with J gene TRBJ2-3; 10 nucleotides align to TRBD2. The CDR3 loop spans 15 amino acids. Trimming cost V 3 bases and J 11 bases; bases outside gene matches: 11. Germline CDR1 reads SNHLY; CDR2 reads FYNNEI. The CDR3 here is CASSDNSGGQHGQYF. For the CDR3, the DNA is TGTGCCAGCAGTGACAATAGCGGGGGGCAACATGGGCAGTATTTT.

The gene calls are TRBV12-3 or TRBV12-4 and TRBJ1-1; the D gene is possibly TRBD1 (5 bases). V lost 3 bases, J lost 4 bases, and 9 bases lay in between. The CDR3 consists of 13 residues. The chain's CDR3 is CASSFRQGTEAFF. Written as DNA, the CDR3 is TGTGCCAGCAGTTTCCGGCAGGGCACTGAAGCTTTCTTT.

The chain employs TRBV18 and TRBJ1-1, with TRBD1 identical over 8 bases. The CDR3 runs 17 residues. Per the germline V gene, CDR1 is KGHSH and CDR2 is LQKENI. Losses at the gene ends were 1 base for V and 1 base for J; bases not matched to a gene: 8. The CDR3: CASSPRPGGSGNTEAFF. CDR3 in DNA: TGTGCCAGCTCACCACGGCCAGGGGGCTCGGGGAACACTGAAGCTTTCTTT.

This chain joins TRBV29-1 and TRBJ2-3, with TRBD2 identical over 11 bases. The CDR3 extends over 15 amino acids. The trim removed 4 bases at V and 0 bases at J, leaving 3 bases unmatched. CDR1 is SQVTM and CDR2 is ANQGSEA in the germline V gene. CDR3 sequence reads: CSVVPSGGSTDTQYF. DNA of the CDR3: TGCAGCGTTGTGCCTAGCGGGGGGAGCACAGATACGCAGTATTTT.